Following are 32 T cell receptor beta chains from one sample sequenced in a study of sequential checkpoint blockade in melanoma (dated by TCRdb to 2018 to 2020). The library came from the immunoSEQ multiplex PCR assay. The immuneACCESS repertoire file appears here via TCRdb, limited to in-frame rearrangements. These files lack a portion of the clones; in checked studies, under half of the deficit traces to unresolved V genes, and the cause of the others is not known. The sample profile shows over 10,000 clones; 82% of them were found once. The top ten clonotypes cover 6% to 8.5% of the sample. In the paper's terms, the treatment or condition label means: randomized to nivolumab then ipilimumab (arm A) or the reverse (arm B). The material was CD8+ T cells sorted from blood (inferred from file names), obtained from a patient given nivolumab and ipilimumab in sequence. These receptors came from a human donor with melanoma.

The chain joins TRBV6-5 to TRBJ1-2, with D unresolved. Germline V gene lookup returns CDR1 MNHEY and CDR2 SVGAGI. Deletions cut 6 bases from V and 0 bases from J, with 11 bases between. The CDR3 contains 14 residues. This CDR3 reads CASRAGTANYGYTF. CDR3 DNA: TGTGCCAGCAGGGCAGGAACAGCTAACTATGGCTACACCTTC.

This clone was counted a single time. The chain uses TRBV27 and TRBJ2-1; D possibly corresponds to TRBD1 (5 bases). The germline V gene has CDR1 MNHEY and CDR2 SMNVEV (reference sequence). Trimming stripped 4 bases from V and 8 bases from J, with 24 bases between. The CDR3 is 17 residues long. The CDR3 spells CASSSIVGVTLWDEQFF. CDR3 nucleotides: TGTGCCAGCAGTTCTATCGTAGGGGTAACTCTTTGGGATGAGCAGTTCTTC.

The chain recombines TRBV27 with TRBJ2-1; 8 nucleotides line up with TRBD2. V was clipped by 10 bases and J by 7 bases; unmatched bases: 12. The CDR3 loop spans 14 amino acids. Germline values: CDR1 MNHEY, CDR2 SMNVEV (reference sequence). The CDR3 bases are TGTGCCACCGGTGATAGCGGGGTGGGGAATGAGCAGTTCTTC. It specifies CATGDSGVGNEQFF.

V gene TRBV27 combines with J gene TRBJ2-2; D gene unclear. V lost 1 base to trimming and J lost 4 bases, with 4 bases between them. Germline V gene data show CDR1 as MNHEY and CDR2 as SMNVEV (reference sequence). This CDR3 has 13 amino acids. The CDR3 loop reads CASSLFGTGELFF. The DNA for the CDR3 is TGTGCCAGCAGTTTATTCGGCACCGGGGAGCTGTTTTTT.

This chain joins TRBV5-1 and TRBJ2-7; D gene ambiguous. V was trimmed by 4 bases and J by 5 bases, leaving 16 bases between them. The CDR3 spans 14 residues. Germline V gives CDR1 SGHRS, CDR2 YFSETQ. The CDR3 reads CASSPSNGGDEQYF. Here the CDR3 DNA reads TGCGCCAGCAGCCCCTCCAATGGCGGAGACGAGCAGTACTTC.

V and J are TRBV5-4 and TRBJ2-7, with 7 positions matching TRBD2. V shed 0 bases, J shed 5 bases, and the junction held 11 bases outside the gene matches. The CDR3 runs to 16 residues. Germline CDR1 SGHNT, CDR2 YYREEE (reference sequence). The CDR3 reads CASSLEWARLANEQYF. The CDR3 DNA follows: TGTGCCAGCAGCTTGGAATGGGCACGACTAGCAAACGAGCAGTACTTC.

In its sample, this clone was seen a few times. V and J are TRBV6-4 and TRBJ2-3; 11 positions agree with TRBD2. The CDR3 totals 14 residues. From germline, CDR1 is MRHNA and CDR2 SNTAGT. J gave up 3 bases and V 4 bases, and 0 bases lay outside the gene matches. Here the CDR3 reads CASSGTSGTDTQYF. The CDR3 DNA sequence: TGTGCCAGCAGTGGGACTAGCGGGACAGATACGCAGTATTTT.

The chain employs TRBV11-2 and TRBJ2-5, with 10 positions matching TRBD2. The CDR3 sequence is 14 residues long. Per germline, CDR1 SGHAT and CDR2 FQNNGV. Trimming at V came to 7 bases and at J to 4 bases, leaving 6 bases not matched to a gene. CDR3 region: CASKERGGTETQYF. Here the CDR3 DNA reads TGTGCCAGCAAGGAGCGGGGGGGCACAGAGACCCAGTACTTC.

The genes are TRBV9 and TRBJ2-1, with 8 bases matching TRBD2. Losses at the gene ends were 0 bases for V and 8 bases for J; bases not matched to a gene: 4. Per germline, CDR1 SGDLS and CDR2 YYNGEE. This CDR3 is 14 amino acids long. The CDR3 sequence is CASSVAGAGDEQFF. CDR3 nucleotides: TGTGCCAGCAGCGTAGCTGGAGCGGGAGATGAGCAGTTCTTC.

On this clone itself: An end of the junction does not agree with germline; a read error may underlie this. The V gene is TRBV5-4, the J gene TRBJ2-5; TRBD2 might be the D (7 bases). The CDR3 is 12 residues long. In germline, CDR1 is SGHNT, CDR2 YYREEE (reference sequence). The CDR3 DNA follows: TGTGCCAGCAGCCGATCTGGGGGGGGCCTCAACTTC. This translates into CASSRSGGGLNF.

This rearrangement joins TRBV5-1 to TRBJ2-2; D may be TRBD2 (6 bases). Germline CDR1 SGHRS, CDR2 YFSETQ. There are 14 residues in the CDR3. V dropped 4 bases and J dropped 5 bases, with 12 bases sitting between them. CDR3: CASSRRDQTGELFF. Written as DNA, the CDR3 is TGCGCCAGCAGCAGGAGGGATCAGACCGGGGAGCTGTTTTTT.

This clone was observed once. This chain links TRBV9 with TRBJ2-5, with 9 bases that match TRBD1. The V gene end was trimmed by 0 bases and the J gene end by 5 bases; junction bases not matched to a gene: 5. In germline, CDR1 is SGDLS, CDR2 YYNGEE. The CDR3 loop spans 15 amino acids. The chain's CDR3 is CASSVATGGWETQYF. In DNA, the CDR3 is TGTGCCAGCAGCGTAGCTACAGGGGGCTGGGAGACCCAGTACTTC.

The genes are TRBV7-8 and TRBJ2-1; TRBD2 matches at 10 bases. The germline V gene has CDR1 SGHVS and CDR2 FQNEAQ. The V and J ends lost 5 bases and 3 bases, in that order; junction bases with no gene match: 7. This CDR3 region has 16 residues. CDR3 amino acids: CASSRIAGGLYNEQFF. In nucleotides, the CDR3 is TGTGCCAGCAGCCGTATAGCGGGAGGTCTCTACAATGAGCAGTTCTTC.

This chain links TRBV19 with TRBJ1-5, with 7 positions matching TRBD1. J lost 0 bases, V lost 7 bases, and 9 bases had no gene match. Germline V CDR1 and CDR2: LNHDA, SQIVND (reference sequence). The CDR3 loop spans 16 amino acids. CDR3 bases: TGTGCCAGTAACCGGGACAGCCTCTTTAGCAATCAGCCCCAGCATTTT. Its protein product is CASNRDSLFSNQPQHF.

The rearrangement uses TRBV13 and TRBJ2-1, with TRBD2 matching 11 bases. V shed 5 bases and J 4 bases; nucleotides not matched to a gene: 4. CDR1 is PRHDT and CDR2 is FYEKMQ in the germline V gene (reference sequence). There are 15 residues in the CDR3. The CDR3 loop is CASSPGLAVYNEQFF. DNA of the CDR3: TGTGCCAGCAGCCCGGGACTAGCGGTATACAATGAGCAGTTCTTC. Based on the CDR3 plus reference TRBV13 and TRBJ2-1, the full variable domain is AAGVIQSPRHLIKEKRETATLKCYPIPRHDTVYWYQQGPGQDPQFLISFYEKMQSDKGSIPDRFSAQQFSDYHSELNMSSLELGDSALYFCASSPGLAVYNEQFFGPGTRLTVL.

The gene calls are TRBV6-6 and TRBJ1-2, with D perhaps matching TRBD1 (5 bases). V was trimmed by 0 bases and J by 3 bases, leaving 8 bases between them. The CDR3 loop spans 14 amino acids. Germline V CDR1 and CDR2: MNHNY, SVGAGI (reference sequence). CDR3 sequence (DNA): TGTGCCAGCAGTTACTCAGACAGTTACTATGGCTACACCTTC. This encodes CASSYSDSYYGYTF.

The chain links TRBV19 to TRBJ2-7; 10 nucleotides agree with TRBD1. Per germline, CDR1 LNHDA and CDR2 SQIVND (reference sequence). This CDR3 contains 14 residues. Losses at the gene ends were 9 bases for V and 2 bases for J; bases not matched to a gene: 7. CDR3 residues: CASAGTGETYEQYF. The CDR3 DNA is TGTGCCAGCGCTGGGACAGGGGAAACCTACGAGCAGTACTTC. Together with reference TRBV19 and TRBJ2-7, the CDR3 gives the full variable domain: DGGITQSPKYLFRKEGQNVTLSCEQNLNHDAMYWYRQDPGQGLRLIYYSQIVNDFQKGDIAEGYSVSREKKESFPLTVTSAQKNPTAFYLCASAGTGETYEQYFGPGTRLTVT.

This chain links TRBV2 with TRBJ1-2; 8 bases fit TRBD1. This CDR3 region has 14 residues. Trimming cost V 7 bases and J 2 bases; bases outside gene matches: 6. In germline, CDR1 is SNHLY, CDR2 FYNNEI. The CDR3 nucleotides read TGTGCCAGCATCGGACAGGGAAAAAACTATGGCTACACCTTC. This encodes CASIGQGKNYGYTF.

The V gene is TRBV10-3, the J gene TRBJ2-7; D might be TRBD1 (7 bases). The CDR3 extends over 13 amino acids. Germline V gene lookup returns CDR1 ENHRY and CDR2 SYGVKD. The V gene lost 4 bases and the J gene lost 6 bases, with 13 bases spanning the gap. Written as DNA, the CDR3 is TGTGCCATCAGTGCGGAGGGGGCAAGCGAGCAGTACTTC. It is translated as CAISAEGASEQYF.

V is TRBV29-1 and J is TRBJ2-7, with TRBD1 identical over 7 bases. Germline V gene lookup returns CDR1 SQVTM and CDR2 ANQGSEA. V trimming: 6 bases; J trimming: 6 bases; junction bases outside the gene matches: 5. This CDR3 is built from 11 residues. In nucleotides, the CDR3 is TGCAGCGTCGAACAGGGGATCGAGCAGTACTTC. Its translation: CSVEQGIEQYF.

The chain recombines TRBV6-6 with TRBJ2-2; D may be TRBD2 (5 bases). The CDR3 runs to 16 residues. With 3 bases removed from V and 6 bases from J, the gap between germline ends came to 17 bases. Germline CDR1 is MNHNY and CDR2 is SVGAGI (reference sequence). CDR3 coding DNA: TGTGCCAGCAGTTATTGGACTCCAAGTAACGCCGGGGAGCTGTTTTTT. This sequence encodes CASSYWTPSNAGELFF.

CDR3 amino acids: CSVEDPGLRNGYTF. CDR3 coding DNA: TGCAGCGTTGAAGATCCCGGGTTGCGGAATGGCTACACCTTC. V usage is TRBV29-1 and J usage is TRBJ1-2; D call uncertain. The CDR3 covers 14 residues. Trimming left V 0 bases short and J 6 bases short, with 14 bases between. Looked up from germline, CDR1 is SQVTM and CDR2 is ANQGSEA.

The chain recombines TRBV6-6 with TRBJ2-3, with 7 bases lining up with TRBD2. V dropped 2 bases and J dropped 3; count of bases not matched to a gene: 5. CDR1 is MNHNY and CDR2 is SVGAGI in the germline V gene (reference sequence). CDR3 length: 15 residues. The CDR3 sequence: CASSYVGEGTDTQYF. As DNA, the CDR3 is TGTGCCAGCAGTTACGTGGGGGAGGGTACAGATACGCAGTATTTT.

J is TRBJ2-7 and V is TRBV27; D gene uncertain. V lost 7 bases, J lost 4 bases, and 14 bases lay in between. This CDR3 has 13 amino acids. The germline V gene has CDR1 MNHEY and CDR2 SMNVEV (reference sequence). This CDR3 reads CASTRLSPYEQYF. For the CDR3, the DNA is TGTGCCAGCACAAGACTGTCTCCTTACGAGCAGTACTTC.

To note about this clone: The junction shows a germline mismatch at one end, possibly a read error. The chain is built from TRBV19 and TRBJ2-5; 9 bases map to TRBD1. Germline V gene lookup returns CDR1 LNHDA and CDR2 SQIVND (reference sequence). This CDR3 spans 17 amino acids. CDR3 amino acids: CAGSFSLRDRAQETQYF. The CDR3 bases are TGTGCCGGTAGCTTCTCACTCCGGGACAGGGCCCAAGAGACCCAGTACTTC. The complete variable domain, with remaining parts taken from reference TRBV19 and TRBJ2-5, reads DGGITQSPKYLFRKEGQNVTLSCEQNLNHDAMYWYRQDPGQGLRLIYYSQIVNDFQKGDIAEGYSVSREKKESFPLTVTSAQKNPTAFYLCAGSFSLRDRAQETQYFGPGTRLLVL.

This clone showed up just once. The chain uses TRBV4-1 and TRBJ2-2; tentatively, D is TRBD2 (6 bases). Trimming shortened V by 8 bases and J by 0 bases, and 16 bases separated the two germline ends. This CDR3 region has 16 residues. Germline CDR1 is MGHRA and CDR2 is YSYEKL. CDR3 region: CASGSTSIPNTGELFF. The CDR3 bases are TGCGCCAGCGGCTCCACTAGCATACCGAACACCGGGGAGCTGTTTTTT.

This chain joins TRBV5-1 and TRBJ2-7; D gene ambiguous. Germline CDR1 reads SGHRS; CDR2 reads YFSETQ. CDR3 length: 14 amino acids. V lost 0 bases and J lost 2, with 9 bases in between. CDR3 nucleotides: TGCGCCAGCAGCTTGGCAGCAGGTCCCTACGAGCAGTACTTC. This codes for CASSLAAGPYEQYF.

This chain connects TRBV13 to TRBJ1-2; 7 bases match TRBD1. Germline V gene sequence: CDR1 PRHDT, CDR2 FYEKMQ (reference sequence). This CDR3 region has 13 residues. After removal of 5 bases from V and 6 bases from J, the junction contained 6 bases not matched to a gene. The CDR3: CASSTQTGHGYTF. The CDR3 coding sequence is TGTGCCAGCAGCACACAGACAGGGCATGGCTACACCTTC.

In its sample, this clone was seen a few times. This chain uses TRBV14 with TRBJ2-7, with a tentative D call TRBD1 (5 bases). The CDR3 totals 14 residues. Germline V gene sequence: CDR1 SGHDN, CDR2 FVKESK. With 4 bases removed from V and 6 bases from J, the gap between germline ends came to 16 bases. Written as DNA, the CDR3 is TGTGCCAGCAGCCTTGCCCAGGGCTGGGGCGAGCAGTACTTC. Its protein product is CASSLAQGWGEQYF.

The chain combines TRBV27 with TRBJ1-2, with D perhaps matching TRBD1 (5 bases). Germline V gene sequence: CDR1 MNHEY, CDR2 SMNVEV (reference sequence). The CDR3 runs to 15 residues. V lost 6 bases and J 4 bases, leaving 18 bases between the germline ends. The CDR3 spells CASSPDRLDAYGYTF. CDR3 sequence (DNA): TGTGCCAGCAGCCCCGACAGACTCGACGCCTATGGCTACACCTTC.

Written as DNA, the CDR3 is TGTGCCAGTAAGGGACAGGCTGAAAAACTGTTTTTT. Its protein product is CASKGQAEKLFF. The chain couples TRBV19 to TRBJ1-4; TRBD1 matches 8 bases. Trimming cost V 7 bases and J 7 bases; bases outside gene matches: 2. Germline CDR1 reads LNHDA; CDR2 reads SQIVND (reference sequence). This CDR3 spans 12 amino acids.

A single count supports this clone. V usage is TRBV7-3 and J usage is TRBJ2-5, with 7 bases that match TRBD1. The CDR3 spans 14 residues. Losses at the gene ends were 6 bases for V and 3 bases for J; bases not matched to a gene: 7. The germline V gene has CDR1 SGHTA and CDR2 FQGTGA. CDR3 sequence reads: CASSLTGNEETQYF. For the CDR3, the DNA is TGTGCCAGCAGTTTGACAGGGAACGAAGAGACCCAGTACTTC.